The 22 T cell receptor beta chains given below trace back to one sample, sequenced in a study of Ad26.COV2.S vaccination and SARS-CoV-2 variants. Treatment indicated: around 19 received Ad26.COV2.S at low or high dose, single or two shots; about 5 received placebo; per-sample allocation not given. The study sampled participants on day 63 after the first vaccine or placebo injection. The method was immunoSEQ multiplex PCR; TCRdb's version includes in-frame clones alone and lacks a portion of them. The table lists about 410,000 clones, about nine tenths of them singletons. Sequenced material: peripheral blood, taken in a trial of Ad26.COV2.S vaccine versus placebo. The receptor source for this set is a person aged 18-65 years who received the Ad26.COV2.S COVID-19 vaccine or a placebo.

The V gene is TRBV12-5, the J gene TRBJ2-3, with TRBD1 matching over 7 bases. With V trimmed by 5 bases and J by 7 bases, 9 bases remained unmatched. CDR3 length: 14 residues. The germline gives CDR1 LGHNT, CDR2 FRNRAP. CDR3 protein: CASGTSGQHNTQYF. The CDR3 DNA follows: TGTGCTAGTGGTACCTCGGGACAGCACAATACGCAGTATTTT.

This chain uses TRBV20-1 with TRBJ2-7; no definite D call. CDR3 size: 11 residues. The germline gives CDR1 DFQATT, CDR2 SNEGSKA (reference sequence). The CDR3 DNA reads TGCAGCGCCCTGGAGTACTACGAGCAGTACTTC. This sequence encodes CSALEYYEQYF.

The V gene is TRBV12-5, the J gene TRBJ2-2, with a tentative D call TRBD2 (6 bases). Germline CDR1 and CDR2: LGHNT and FRNRAP. The V end was cut by 0 bases, the J end by 4 bases, with 15 bases between. CDR3 length: 17 residues. This chain's CDR3 is CASGLVIGGRGTGELFF. The DNA for the CDR3 is TGTGCTAGTGGTTTGGTAATCGGGGGTAGGGGCACCGGGGAGCTGTTTTTT.

J is TRBJ1-6 and V is TRBV28; D is undetermined. The CDR3 has 17 amino acids. Germline V CDR1 and CDR2: MDHEN, SYDVKM. Trimming removed 5 bases at V and 6 bases at J, with 20 bases between. This CDR3 reads CASSHLLRLQTNSPLHF. The CDR3 DNA sequence: TGTGCCAGCAGTCACCTTTTACGTTTACAGACTAATTCACCCCTCCACTTT.

The chain uses TRBV15 and TRBJ2-7, with D uncertain. V was cut by 0 bases and J by 4 bases, with 7 bases left in between. There are 13 residues in the CDR3. CDR1 and CDR2 (germline): LNHNV, YYDKDF (reference sequence). CDR3 amino acids: CATSRDSRYEQYF. The CDR3 region has the DNA TGTGCCACCAGCAGAGATTCCCGATACGAGCAGTACTTC.

The J gene is TRBJ2-5, the V gene TRBV5-8; TRBD2 agrees at 7 bases. V was pared by 0 bases and J by 4 bases, with 9 bases of the junction left unmatched. Germline lookup yields CDR1 SGHTS and CDR2 YDEGEE. The CDR3 contains 16 residues. This CDR3 reads CASSLGMGGDGETQYF. CDR3 coding DNA: TGTGCCAGCAGCTTGGGCATGGGGGGGGATGGAGAGACCCAGTACTTC.

The chain carries TRBV19 and TRBJ1-4; perhaps TRBD1 as D (6 bases). Trimming pared 5 bases from V and 5 bases from J, leaving 18 bases between. The length of the CDR3 is 16 residues. Germline V gene lookup returns CDR1 LNHDA and CDR2 SQIVND (reference sequence). The CDR3: CASSYLQGGRNEKLFF. The CDR3 DNA reads TGTGCCAGTAGTTACTTACAGGGAGGCAGAAATGAAAAACTGTTTTTT.

The V and J genes are TRBV5-5 and TRBJ2-2; no definite D call. This CDR3 is built from 16 residues. V was clipped by 0 bases and J by 6 bases, with 15 bases between them. CDR1 and CDR2 (germline): SGHKS, YYEKEE (reference sequence). Here the CDR3 reads CASSLVSSPFSGELFF. The CDR3 nucleotides read TGTGCCAGCAGCTTGGTATCATCCCCGTTCTCCGGGGAGCTGTTTTTT. Using reference TRBV5-5 and TRBJ2-2 for the parts outside the CDR3, the full variable domain is DAGVTQSPTHLIKTRGQQVTLRCSPISGHKSVSWYQQVLGQGPQFIFQYYEKEERGRGNFPDRFSARQFPNYSSELNVNALLLGDSALYLCASSLVSSPFSGELFFGEGSRLTVL.

This rearrangement joins TRBV10-3 to TRBJ2-3; perhaps TRBD1 as D (5 bases). The CDR3 extends over 14 amino acids. Germline CDR1 reads ENHRY; CDR2 reads SYGVKD. V gave up 11 bases and J gave up 0 bases, with 15 bases separating them. The CDR3 coding sequence is TGTGCCTGCAGCAGGGTTTCTAGCACAGATACGCAGTATTTT. It yields the protein CACSRVSSTDTQYF.

The chain combines TRBV5-1 with TRBJ1-5; 8 bases map to TRBD1. The CDR3 consists of 15 residues. In germline, CDR1 is SGHRS, CDR2 YFSETQ. V dropped 7 bases and J dropped 0; count of bases not matched to a gene: 6. Here the CDR3 DNA reads TGCGCCAGCTCCCCACAGGGGGATAGCAATCAGCCCCAGCATTTT. The encoded protein is CASSPQGDSNQPQHF.

The V gene is TRBV7-8, the J gene TRBJ2-2, with D unresolved. Trimming removed 0 bases at V and 0 bases at J, with 5 bases between. The CDR3 spans 15 residues. Germline loops: CDR1 SGHVS, CDR2 FQNEAQ. CDR3 region: CASSLAVANTGELFF. DNA of the CDR3: TGTGCCAGCAGCTTAGCTGTGGCGAACACCGGGGAGCTGTTTTTT.

The rearrangement joins TRBV11-3 to TRBJ2-7; D is uncertain. V was clipped by 6 bases and J by 7 bases, with 13 bases between them. This CDR3 spans 12 amino acids. Germline values: CDR1 SGHNT, CDR2 YENEEA. The CDR3 spells CASRHRYVEQYF. CDR3 DNA: TGTGCCAGCAGGCATAGATACGTAGAGCAGTACTTC.

The chain has TRBV7-9 and TRBJ2-1; D possibly corresponds to TRBD1 (6 bases). The CDR3 is 15 amino acids. The V and J ends lost 5 bases and 7 bases respectively, with 18 bases between them. The V gene's germline CDR1 is SEHNR and CDR2 FQNEAQ (reference sequence). CDR3 sequence reads: CASSQARFQGNEQFF. CDR3 bases: TGTGCCAGCAGCCAAGCCCGTTTCCAGGGGAATGAGCAGTTCTTC.

This clone was recorded a few times. The V gene is TRBV5-6, the J gene TRBJ2-7; D is undetermined. Trimming cost V 2 bases and J 4 bases, with 4 bases left between them. From germline, CDR1 is SGHDT and CDR2 YYEEEE. The CDR3 contains 11 residues. The CDR3 loop is CASSFLYEQYF. The CDR3 bases are TGTGCCAGCAGCTTTTTATACGAGCAGTACTTC.

J is TRBJ1-3 and V is TRBV2; possible D gene TRBD1, 6 bases. V was shortened by 6 bases and J by 1 base, with 10 bases between the two germline ends. The CDR3 is made up of 14 amino acids. Germline V gene data show CDR1 as SNHLY and CDR2 as FYNNEI. CDR3 bases: TGTGCCAGCAGCCGACAGGAATCTGGAAACACCATATATTTT. Amino acid sequence: CASSRQESGNTIYF. The whole variable domain, remainder taken from reference TRBV2 and TRBJ1-3, is EPEVTQTPSHQVTQMGQEVILRCVPISNHLYFYWYRQILGQKVEFLVSFYNNEISEKSEIFDDQFSVERPDGSNFTLKIRSTKLEDSAMYFCASSRQESGNTIYFGEGSWLTVV.

V and J are TRBV27 and TRBJ2-3, with TRBD1 matching 8 bases. The CDR3 extends over 14 amino acids. The germline CDR1 and CDR2 sequences are MNHEY and SMNVEV (reference sequence). Losses at the gene ends were 2 bases for V and 5 bases for J; bases not matched to a gene: 3. DNA of the CDR3: TGTGCCAGCAGTTTAGCAGGGGGCAAAGATACGCAGTATTTT. It translates to CASSLAGGKDTQYF.

V and J are TRBV3-1 (or the pseudogene TRBV3-2) and TRBJ1-1; D may be TRBD1 (6 bases). The germline gives CDR1 LGHDT, CDR2 YNNKEL (reference sequence). Trimming removed 1 base from V and 5 bases from J, with 8 bases in between. The CDR3 runs 13 residues. CDR3 in DNA: TGTGCCAGCAGCCAAGGGGGGGCGACTGAAGCTTTCTTT. It encodes CASSQGGATEAFF.

The rearrangement links TRBV3-1 (or the pseudogene TRBV3-2) to TRBJ1-2; D is perhaps TRBD1 (5 bases). Germline V gene data show CDR1 as LGHDT and CDR2 as YNNKEL (reference sequence). The CDR3 runs to 14 residues. V was trimmed by 1 base and J by 7 bases, leaving 13 bases between them. The CDR3: CASSQAQGRGGYTF. CDR3 coding DNA: TGTGCCAGCAGCCAAGCCCAGGGACGGGGTGGCTACACCTTC.

V and J are TRBV9 and TRBJ1-4; TRBD1 might be the D (6 bases). With 4 bases removed from V and 0 bases from J, the gap between germline ends came to 13 bases. CDR1 and CDR2 from the germline V gene are SGDLS and YYNGEE. This CDR3 contains 16 residues. In DNA, the CDR3 is TGTGCCAGCAGCCCGGGGAGGACAGCAACTAATGAAAAACTGTTTTTT. This gives the protein CASSPGRTATNEKLFF.

This chain uses TRBV6-6 with TRBJ1-4; 9 bases agree with TRBD1. From germline, CDR1 is MNHNY and CDR2 SVGAGI (reference sequence). Trimming cost V 1 base and J 8 bases; bases outside gene matches: 5. The CDR3 has 15 residues. As DNA, the CDR3 is TGTGCCAGCAGTTACTTACAGGGGGCCGGGGAAAAACTGTTTTTT. Amino acid sequence: CASSYLQGAGEKLFF.

This rearrangement joins TRBV6-1 to TRBJ2-7; 7 nucleotides align to TRBD1. This CDR3 has 16 residues. V was clipped by 1 base and J by 2 bases; unmatched bases: 8. Looked up from germline, CDR1 is MNHNS and CDR2 is SASEGT. CDR3 loop: CASSEDTGEGAYEQYF. CDR3 coding DNA: TGTGCCAGCAGTGAAGATACAGGGGAAGGGGCCTACGAGCAGTACTTC.

V and J are TRBV12-3 or TRBV12-4 and TRBJ2-7; tentative D call: TRBD1 (6 bases). The CDR3 spans 12 residues. Deletions cut 5 bases from V and 5 bases from J, with 10 bases between. Here the CDR3 reads CASSVQGHEQYF. CDR3 DNA sequence: TGTGCCAGCAGTGTACAGGGTCACGAGCAGTACTTC.